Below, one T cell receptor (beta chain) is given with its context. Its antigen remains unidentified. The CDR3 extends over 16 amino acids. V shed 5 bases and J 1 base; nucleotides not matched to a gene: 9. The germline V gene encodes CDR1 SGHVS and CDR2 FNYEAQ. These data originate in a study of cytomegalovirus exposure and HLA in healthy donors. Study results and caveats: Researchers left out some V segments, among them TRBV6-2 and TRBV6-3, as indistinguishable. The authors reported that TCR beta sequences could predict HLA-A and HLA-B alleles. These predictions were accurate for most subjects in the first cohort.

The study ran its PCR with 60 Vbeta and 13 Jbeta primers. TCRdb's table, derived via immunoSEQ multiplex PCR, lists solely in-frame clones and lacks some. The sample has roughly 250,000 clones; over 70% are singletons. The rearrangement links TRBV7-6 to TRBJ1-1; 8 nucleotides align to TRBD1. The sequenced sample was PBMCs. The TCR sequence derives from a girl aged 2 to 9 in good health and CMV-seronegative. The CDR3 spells CASSPRTGRGNTEAFF. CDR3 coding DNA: TGTGCCAGCAGCCCCAGGACAGGGCGGGGGAACACTGAAGCTTTCTTT.